A single T cell receptor beta chain is shown here with its context. Its antigen is not known. This entry is derived from a study of shared clonotypes between healthy human individuals. About the research overall: The people who gave samples were two women and three men aged 18 to 49.

Investigators divided CD4+ cells into CD45RA+ naive and CD45RA-negative memory subsets. Findings and caveats of the study: The study generally estimated greater richness for naive than memory subsets.

About 30,000 T cell genomes, or 200 to 250 ng DNA, went into the sorted-subset replicate PCRs. Assay used: immunoSEQ multiplex PCR; TCRdb lists only in-frame clones, some missing. The table records over a million clones, 65% to 80% of them present only once. The sample comprised memory CD4+ T cells sorted from blood. This sample's subset: CD45RA-negative fraction. The TCR comes from a man younger than 35 in good health.

In DNA form, the CDR3 reads TGTGCCAGCAGCTTATCTGTGGACAGGTTAAACTATGGCTACACCTTC. As protein: CASSLSVDRLNYGYTF. The rearrangement joins TRBV7-2 to TRBJ1-2; 7 bases match TRBD1. The CDR3 contains 16 residues. The V gene's germline CDR1 is SGHTA and CDR2 FQGNSA. V dropped 2 bases and J dropped 2; count of bases not matched to a gene: 8.